This entry is about one TCR beta chain. How the authors handled the data: Amplification with reference gene primers provided the estimates of nucleated cell counts. Using immunoSEQ multiplex PCR, the repertoire was profiled, and TCRdb retains in-frame clones only, with some absent. That table supplies the V and J calls and clone size; D and trimming were determined from the DNA. This sample has some 260,000 clones, with about 80% found just once. The CDR3 is made up of 14 amino acids. CDR1 and CDR2 from the germline V gene are LNHDA and SQIVND (reference sequence). V trimming: 9 bases; J trimming: 5 bases; junction bases outside the gene matches: 8. This entry is derived from a study of blood T cell repertoires in COVID-19. On the study more broadly: Material from acute and convalescent COVID-19 was sourced from the United States, Italy and Spain. The analysed material was cDNA or gDNA that came from T cells, B-cell-depleted T cells, or PBMCs.

V and J are TRBV19 and TRBJ2-1; TRBD1 matches 9 bases. Material: peripheral blood. This receptor was obtained from a woman aged 80 or older with acute or convalescent COVID-19. CDR3 nucleotide sequence: TGTGCCAGCGCGCCGGGACAGGGAAACAATGAGCAGTTCTTC. It yields the protein CASAPGQGNNEQFF.